Following are 24 T cell receptor beta chains from one sample sequenced in a study of blood T cell repertoires in COVID-19. This table comes from immunoSEQ multiplex PCR, and its TCRdb copy is limited to in-frame clones, with some not included. This table has about 240,000 clones, approximately 87% appearing once. The sample was peripheral blood. The source of these receptors is a man aged 55-75 years with acute or convalescent COVID-19.

This clone was detected a few times. V is TRBV27 and J is TRBJ2-3, with 10 bases that match TRBD2. CDR1 is MNHEY and CDR2 is SMNVEV in the germline V gene (reference sequence). The CDR3 is 16 amino acids. The J segment lost 2 bases and the V segment lost 5 bases, leaving 7 bases of the junction unmatched. CDR3 region: CASSLTGTSDTDTQYF. The CDR3 bases are TGTGCCAGCAGTCTCACCGGGACTAGCGACACAGATACGCAGTATTTT.

The chain couples TRBV7-8 to TRBJ2-7, with a tentative D call TRBD2 (5 bases). CDR1 and CDR2 (germline): SGHVS, FQNEAQ. V lost 0 bases, J lost 1 base, and 13 bases lay in between. The CDR3 is made up of 16 amino acids. This chain's CDR3 is CASSLALMDLSYEQYF. The DNA of the CDR3 is TGTGCCAGCAGCTTAGCGCTGATGGACTTGTCCTACGAGCAGTACTTC.

This chain uses TRBV28 with TRBJ1-2, with 10 bases fitting TRBD1. The J segment lost 7 bases and the V segment lost 7 bases, leaving 12 bases of the junction unmatched. CDR3 length: 15 residues. Germline CDR1 MDHEN, CDR2 SYDVKM. CDR3 sequence reads: CASNLQVGTGAGYTF. CDR3 coding DNA: TGTGCCAGCAATCTCCAGGTCGGGACAGGGGCTGGCTACACCTTC.

V is TRBV19 and J is TRBJ2-4; 9 bases match TRBD1. The germline V gene encodes CDR1 LNHDA and CDR2 SQIVND (reference sequence). The CDR3 runs to 13 residues. V lost 6 bases, J lost 9 bases, and 6 bases stayed unmatched. The CDR3 DNA is TGTGCCAGTAGCCAGGACAGGGGTGCCATTCAGTACTTC. The encoded protein is CASSQDRGAIQYF.

In regard to this clone: This CDR3 is also generated by other DNA sequences in the sample. The genes are TRBV5-5 and TRBJ2-2; D is possibly TRBD1 (6 bases). Germline CDR1 reads SGHKS; CDR2 reads YYEKEE (reference sequence). Trimming removed 2 bases at V and 5 bases at J, with 7 bases between. This CDR3 comprises 13 residues. CDR3 sequence: CASSLQGTGELFF. The CDR3 DNA follows: TGTGCCAGCAGCTTACAGGGAACCGGGGAGCTGTTTTTT.

The V and J genes are TRBV28 and TRBJ2-3, with 12 bases lining up with TRBD2. J gave up 5 bases and V 9 bases, and 21 bases lay outside the gene matches. The CDR3 totals 19 residues. The germline gives CDR1 MDHEN, CDR2 SYDVKM. CDR3 in amino acids: CARKFSSTLAGGPQDTQYF. The CDR3, as DNA: TGTGCCAGGAAGTTTAGCTCTACTCTAGCGGGAGGGCCTCAAGATACGCAGTATTTT.

The chain is built from TRBV7-2 and TRBJ2-2; a possible D gene is TRBD2 (5 bases). CDR1 is SGHTA, CDR2 FQGNSA, per germline. V lost 5 bases to trimming and J lost 2 bases, with 9 bases between them. The CDR3 totals 14 residues. The CDR3 reads CASSLRLNTGELFF. Here the CDR3 DNA reads TGTGCCAGCAGCCTTCGACTAAACACCGGGGAGCTGTTTTTT.

The chain combines TRBV2 with TRBJ2-7, with 10 bases identical to TRBD1. This CDR3 contains 14 residues. Germline loops: CDR1 SNHLY, CDR2 FYNNEI. Losses at the gene ends were 4 bases for V and 3 bases for J; bases not matched to a gene: 3. CDR3 bases: TGTGCCAGCAGTGTGGACAGGGGGAACTACGAGCAGTACTTC. Residues: CASSVDRGNYEQYF.

The rearrangement joins TRBV12-3 or TRBV12-4 to TRBJ1-5; no reliable D call. V was shortened by 4 bases and J by 5 bases, with 9 bases between the two germline ends. This CDR3 contains 13 residues. CDR3 sequence reads: CASSWTEDQPQHF. CDR3 coding DNA: TGTGCCAGCAGTTGGACGGAGGATCAGCCCCAGCATTTT.

As regards this clone: One end of the junction does not line up with germline, which may come from a read error. The chain joins TRBV7-7 to TRBJ2-5; 9 bases align to TRBD2. The CDR3 contains 18 residues. In germline, CDR1 is SSHAT, CDR2 FNYEAQ (reference sequence). CDR3 sequence: CASSLGGLAGPSLETQYF. The CDR3 nucleotides read TGTGCTAGCAGCTTAGGGGGGCTAGCGGGACCCTCCCTGGAGACCCAGTACTTC.

This chain joins TRBV18 and TRBJ1-1, with TRBD1 as a possible D gene (6 bases). Germline-derived CDR1 and CDR2 are KGHSH and LQKENI. With 3 bases removed from V and 5 bases from J, the gap between germline ends came to 10 bases. This CDR3 has 13 residues. This chain's CDR3 is CASSPRDRTEAFF. In DNA form, the CDR3 reads TGTGCCAGCTCACCTAGAGACAGGACTGAAGCTTTCTTT. Using reference TRBV18 and TRBJ1-1 for the parts outside the CDR3, the full variable domain is NAGVMQNPRHLVRRRGQEARLRCSPMKGHSHVYWYRQLPEEGLKFMVYLQKENIIDESGMPKERFSAEFPKEGPSILRIQQVVRGDSAAYFCASSPRDRTEAFFGQGTRLTVV.

The V call is TRBV6-4, the J call TRBJ1-5; D ambiguous. This CDR3 is 13 amino acids long. CDR1 is MRHNA, CDR2 SNTAGT, per germline. With 6 bases removed from V and 2 bases from J, the gap between germline ends came to 8 bases. The CDR3 DNA follows: TGTGCCAGCAGCAGGAACGGCAATCAGCCCCAGCATTTT. This codes for CASSRNGNQPQHF.

This clone is a singleton in its sample. This rearrangement joins TRBV19 to TRBJ2-7; 9 nucleotides line up with TRBD1. CDR1 and CDR2 (germline): LNHDA, SQIVND (reference sequence). Trimming took 5 bases from V and 2 from J; bases not matched to a gene: 4. This CDR3 region has 14 residues. CDR3 region: CASSSTGGPYEQYF. Here the CDR3 DNA reads TGTGCCAGTAGTTCGACAGGGGGACCCTACGAGCAGTACTTC.

This chain connects TRBV11-3 to TRBJ2-7; 12 bases are shared with TRBD1. Germline-derived CDR1 and CDR2 are SGHNT and YENEEA. V trimming: 5 bases; J trimming: 6 bases; junction bases outside the gene matches: 20. The CDR3 consists of 19 residues. CDR3 DNA: TGTGCCAGCAGCCCCACCGGGACAGGGGGCACTTGGGCCCTGCGCGAGCAGTACTTC. As protein: CASSPTGTGGTWALREQYF.

This sequence joins TRBV5-1 and TRBJ2-3, with D uncertain. Germline V lookup: CDR1 SGHRS, CDR2 YFSETQ. Between the trimmed V and J ends, which lost 1 base and 5 bases, there was a span of 5 bases. CDR3 length: 12 residues. Here the CDR3 DNA reads TGCGCCAGCAGCTTGATTAAAGATACGCAGTATTTT. Translating gives CASSLIKDTQYF.

V gene TRBV18 combines with J gene TRBJ2-2; D gene uncertain. The CDR3 is made up of 16 amino acids. Germline CDR1 is KGHSH and CDR2 is LQKENI. Trimming took off 1 base at V and 5 bases at J, with 14 bases between the two ends. The CDR3 here is CASSPQSPPITGELFF. The CDR3 DNA is TGTGCCAGCTCACCACAAAGCCCCCCAATAACCGGGGAGCTGTTTTTT.

The gene calls are TRBV29-1 and TRBJ2-7; perhaps TRBD2 as D (6 bases). This CDR3 has 14 amino acids. Per germline, CDR1 SQVTM and CDR2 ANQGSEA. Trimming shortened V by 5 bases and J by 1 base, and 15 bases separated the two germline ends. CDR3 sequence (DNA): TGCAGCGTTCGGAGGGAGGTGCAGTCCTACGAGCAGTACTTC. Translating gives CSVRREVQSYEQYF.

The V gene is TRBV28, the J gene TRBJ2-7; 8 bases map to TRBD1. V shed 8 bases and J 5 bases; nucleotides not matched to a gene: 8. Germline assignment: CDR1 MDHEN and CDR2 SYDVKM. This CDR3 spans 13 amino acids. CDR3 region: CASARQGSDEQYF. As DNA, the CDR3 is TGTGCCAGCGCTAGACAGGGGAGCGACGAGCAGTACTTC.

The chain recombines TRBV21-1 with TRBJ2-5; the table's TRBD1 call for D was not verified on the DNA. TRBV21-1 is labeled a pseudogene. The CDR3 loop spans 15 amino acids. CDR3 coding DNA: TGTGCCAGCAGCAAAGGTAGGGGACAGGAAGAGACCCAGTACTTC. This encodes CASSKGRGQEETQYF.

The gene calls are TRBV18 and TRBJ2-1; 7 bases are a match to TRBD2. With 4 bases clipped from V and 9 bases from J, the junction kept 18 bases outside the gene matches. The CDR3 is made up of 17 amino acids. The germline CDR1 and CDR2 sequences are KGHSH and LQKENI. This chain's CDR3 is CASSLFERREFGGEQFF. CDR3 sequence (DNA): TGTGCCAGCTCACTCTTCGAGAGGCGGGAGTTCGGAGGTGAGCAGTTCTTC. The full variable domain, its missing parts supplied by reference TRBV18 and TRBJ2-1, is NAGVMQNPRHLVRRRGQEARLRCSPMKGHSHVYWYRQLPEEGLKFMVYLQKENIIDESGMPKERFSAEFPKEGPSILRIQQVVRGDSAAYFCASSLFERREFGGEQFFGPGTRLTVL.

The chain joins TRBV15 to TRBJ1-5; D not certain. V was pared by 0 bases and J by 8 bases, with 14 bases between. The germline V gene encodes CDR1 LNHNV and CDR2 YYDKDF (reference sequence). The CDR3 loop spans 15 amino acids. The CDR3 region is CATSRDSLRGEPQHF. Written as DNA, the CDR3 is TGTGCCACCAGCAGAGATTCTTTAAGAGGTGAGCCCCAGCATTTT.

The chain carries TRBV9 and TRBJ2-1; D is perhaps TRBD1 (5 bases). The germline CDR1 and CDR2 sequences are SGDLS and YYNGEE. Trimming took 4 bases from V and 8 from J, leaving 19 bases between them. CDR3 size: 15 residues. For the CDR3, the DNA is TGTGCCAGCAGCTCCCGGCAGGGTTCTATCGATGAGCAGTTCTTC. Its translation is CASSSRQGSIDEQFF.

The rearrangement uses TRBV30 and TRBJ1-4; tentative D call: TRBD1 (5 bases). Trimming took off 5 bases at V and 1 base at J, with 17 bases between the two ends. Germline V CDR1 and CDR2: GTSNPN, SVGIG (reference sequence). The CDR3 extends over 16 amino acids. The CDR3 nucleotides read TGTGCCTGGGGATCAAGGGGATTTGGAACTAATGAAAAACTGTTTTTT. Its protein product is CAWGSRGFGTNEKLFF.

This chain links TRBV10-3 with TRBJ2-2; D is unresolved. CDR3 length equals 12 residues. The V and J ends lost 10 bases and 1 base respectively, with 7 bases between them. CDR1 and CDR2 (germline): ENHRY, SYGVKD. The CDR3 reads CATTVNTGELFF. The CDR3 coding sequence is TGTGCCACTACTGTGAACACCGGGGAGCTGTTTTTT.